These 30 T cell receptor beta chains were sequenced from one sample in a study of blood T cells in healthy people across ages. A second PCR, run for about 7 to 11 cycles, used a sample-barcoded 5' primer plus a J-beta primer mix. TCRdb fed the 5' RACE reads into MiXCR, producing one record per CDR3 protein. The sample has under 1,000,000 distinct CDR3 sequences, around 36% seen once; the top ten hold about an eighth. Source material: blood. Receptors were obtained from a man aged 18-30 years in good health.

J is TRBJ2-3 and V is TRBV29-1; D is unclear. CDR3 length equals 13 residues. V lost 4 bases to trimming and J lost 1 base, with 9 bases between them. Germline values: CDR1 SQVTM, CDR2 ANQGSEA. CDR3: CSVGGFGTDTQYF. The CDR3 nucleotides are TGCAGCGTTGGGGGATTCGGCACAGATACGCAGTATTTT.

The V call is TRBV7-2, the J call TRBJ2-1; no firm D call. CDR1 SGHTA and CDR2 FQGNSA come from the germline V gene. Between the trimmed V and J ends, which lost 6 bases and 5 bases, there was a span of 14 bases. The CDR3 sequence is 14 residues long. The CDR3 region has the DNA TGTGCCAGCAGTTTGAACCGGGCCGACAATGAGCAGTTCTTC. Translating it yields CASSLNRADNEQFF.

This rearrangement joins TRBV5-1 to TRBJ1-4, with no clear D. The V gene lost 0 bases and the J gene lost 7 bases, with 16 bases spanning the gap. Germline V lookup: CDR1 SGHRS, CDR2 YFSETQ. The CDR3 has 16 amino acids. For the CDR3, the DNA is TGCGCCAGCAGCTTGGCGGGCAACACCTGGCGTGAAAAACTGTTTTTT. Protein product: CASSLAGNTWREKLFF.

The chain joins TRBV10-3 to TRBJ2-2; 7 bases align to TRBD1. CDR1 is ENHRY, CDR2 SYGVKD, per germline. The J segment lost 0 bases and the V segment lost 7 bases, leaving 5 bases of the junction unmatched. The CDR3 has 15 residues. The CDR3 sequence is CAIKKGQTNTGELFF. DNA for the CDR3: TGTGCCATCAAAAAGGGACAGACGAACACCGGGGAGCTGTTTTTT.

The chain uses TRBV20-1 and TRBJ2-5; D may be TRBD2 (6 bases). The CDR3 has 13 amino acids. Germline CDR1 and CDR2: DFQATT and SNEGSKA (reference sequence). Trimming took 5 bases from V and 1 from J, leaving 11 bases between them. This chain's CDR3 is CSAPPGLQETQYF. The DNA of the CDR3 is TGCAGTGCTCCCCCGGGACTCCAAGAGACCCAGTACTTC.

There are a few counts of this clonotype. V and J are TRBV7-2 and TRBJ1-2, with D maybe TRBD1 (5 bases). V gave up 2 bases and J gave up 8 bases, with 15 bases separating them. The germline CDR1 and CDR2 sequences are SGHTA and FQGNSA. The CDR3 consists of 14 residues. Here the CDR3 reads CASSLFGQGRGYTF. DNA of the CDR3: TGTGCCAGCAGCTTATTTGGTCAGGGACGAGGCTACACCTTC.

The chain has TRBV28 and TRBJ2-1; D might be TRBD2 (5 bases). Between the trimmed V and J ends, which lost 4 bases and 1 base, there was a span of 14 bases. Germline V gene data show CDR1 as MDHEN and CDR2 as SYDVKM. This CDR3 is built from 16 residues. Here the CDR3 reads CASSSGIRGSYNEQFF. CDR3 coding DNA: TGTGCCAGCAGTTCTGGAATCAGAGGGTCCTACAATGAGCAGTTCTTC. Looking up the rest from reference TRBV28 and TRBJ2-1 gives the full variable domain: DVKVTQSSRYLVKRTGEKVFLECVQDMDHENMFWYRQDPGLGLRLIYFSYDVKMKEKGDIPEGYSVSREKKERFSLILESASTNQTSMYLCASSSGIRGSYNEQFFGPGTRLTVL.

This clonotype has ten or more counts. The CDR3 DNA follows: TGTGCCAGCAGTTTAAGGACAGGGGGGAATGAGCAGTTCTTC. Translating gives CASSLRTGGNEQFF. The chain carries TRBV12-3 or TRBV12-4 and TRBJ2-1; 10 nucleotides agree with TRBD1. Trimming at V came to 2 bases and at J to 7 bases, leaving 2 bases not matched to a gene. The CDR3 runs 14 residues.

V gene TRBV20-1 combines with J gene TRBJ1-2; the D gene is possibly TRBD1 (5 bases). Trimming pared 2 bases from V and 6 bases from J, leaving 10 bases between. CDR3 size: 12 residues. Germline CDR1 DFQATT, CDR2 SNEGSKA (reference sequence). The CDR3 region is CSARFGGDGYTF. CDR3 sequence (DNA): TGCAGTGCTAGATTTGGGGGGGATGGCTACACCTTC.

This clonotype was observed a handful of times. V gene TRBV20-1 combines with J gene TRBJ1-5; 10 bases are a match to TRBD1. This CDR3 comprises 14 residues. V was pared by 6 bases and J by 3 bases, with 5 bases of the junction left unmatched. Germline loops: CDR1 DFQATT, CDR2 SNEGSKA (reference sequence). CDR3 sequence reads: CSADRGLNNQPQHF. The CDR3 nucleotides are TGCAGTGCGGACAGGGGGTTGAACAATCAGCCCCAGCATTTT.

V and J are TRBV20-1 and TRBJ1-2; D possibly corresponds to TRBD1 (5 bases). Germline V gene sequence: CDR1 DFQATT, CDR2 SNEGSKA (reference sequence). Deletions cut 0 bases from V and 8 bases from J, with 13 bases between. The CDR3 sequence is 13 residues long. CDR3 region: CSARDGAGNGYTF. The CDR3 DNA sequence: TGCAGTGCTAGAGATGGGGCAGGGAACGGCTACACCTTC.

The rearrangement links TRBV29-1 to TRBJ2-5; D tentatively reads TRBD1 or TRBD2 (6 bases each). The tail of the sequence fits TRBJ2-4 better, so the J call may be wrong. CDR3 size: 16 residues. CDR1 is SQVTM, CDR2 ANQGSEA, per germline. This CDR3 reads CSVEEGVGGNKNIQYF. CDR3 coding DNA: TGCAGCGTTGAAGAAGGTGTGGGGGGCAACAAAAACATTCAGTACTTC.

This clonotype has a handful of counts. CDR3 amino acids: CASSHPLAGGNNEQFF. In DNA form, the CDR3 reads TGTGCCAGCAGCCATCCCCTAGCGGGGGGGAACAATGAGCAGTTCTTC. The gene calls are TRBV4-2 and TRBJ2-1; 12 bases line up with TRBD2. The CDR3 has 16 amino acids. With 3 bases clipped from V and 5 bases from J, the junction kept 5 bases outside the gene matches. Germline V gene data show CDR1 as LGHNA and CDR2 as YNFKEQ.

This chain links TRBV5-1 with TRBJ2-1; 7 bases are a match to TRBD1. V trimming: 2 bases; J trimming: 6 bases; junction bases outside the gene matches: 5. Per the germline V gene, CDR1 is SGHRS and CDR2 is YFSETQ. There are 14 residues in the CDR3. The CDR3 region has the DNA TGCGCCAGCAGCTTCACAGGGGTGACCAATGAGCAGTTCTTC. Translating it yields CASSFTGVTNEQFF.

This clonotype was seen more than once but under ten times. The CDR3 here is CSASDGGKTQYF. CDR3 in DNA: TGCAGTGCCAGCGATGGGGGTAAGACGCAGTATTTT. V usage is TRBV20-1 and J usage is TRBJ2-3; tentatively, D is TRBD1 or TRBD2 (5 bases each). The V and J ends lost 6 bases and 9 bases respectively, with 16 bases between them. The CDR3 has 12 residues. Germline V gives CDR1 DFQATT, CDR2 SNEGSKA (reference sequence).

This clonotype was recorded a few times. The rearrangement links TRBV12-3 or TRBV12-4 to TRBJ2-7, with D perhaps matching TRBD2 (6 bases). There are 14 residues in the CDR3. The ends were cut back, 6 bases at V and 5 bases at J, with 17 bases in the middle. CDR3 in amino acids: CASRMEGFVHEQYF. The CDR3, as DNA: TGTGCCAGCAGGATGGAGGGTTTCGTCCACGAGCAGTACTTC.

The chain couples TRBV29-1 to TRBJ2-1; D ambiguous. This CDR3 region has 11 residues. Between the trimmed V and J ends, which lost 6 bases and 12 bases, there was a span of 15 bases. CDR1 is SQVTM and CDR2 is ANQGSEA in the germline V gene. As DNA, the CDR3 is TGCAGCGTCGGAGACGCGGATGGGCAGTTCTTC. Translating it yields CSVGDADGQFF.

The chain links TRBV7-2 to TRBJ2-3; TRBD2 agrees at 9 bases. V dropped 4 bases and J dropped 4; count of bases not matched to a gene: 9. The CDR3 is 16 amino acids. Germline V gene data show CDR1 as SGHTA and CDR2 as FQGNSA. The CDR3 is CASSSRRGGLADTQYF. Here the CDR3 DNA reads TGTGCCAGCAGCTCACGGCGGGGGGGGCTCGCAGATACGCAGTATTTT. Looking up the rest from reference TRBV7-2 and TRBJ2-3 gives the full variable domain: GAGVSQSPSNKVTEKGKDVELRCDPISGHTALYWYRQSLGQGLEFLIYFQGNSAPDKSGLPSDRFSAERTGGSVSTLTIQRTQQEDSAVYLCASSSRRGGLADTQYFGPGTRLTVL.

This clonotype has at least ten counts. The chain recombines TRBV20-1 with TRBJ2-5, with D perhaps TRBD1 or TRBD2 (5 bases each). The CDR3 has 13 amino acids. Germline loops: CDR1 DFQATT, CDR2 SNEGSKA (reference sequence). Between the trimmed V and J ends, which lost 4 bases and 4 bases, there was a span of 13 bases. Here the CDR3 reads CSATRDAGETQYF. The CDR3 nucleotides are TGCAGTGCTACCAGGGACGCTGGAGAGACCCAGTACTTC.

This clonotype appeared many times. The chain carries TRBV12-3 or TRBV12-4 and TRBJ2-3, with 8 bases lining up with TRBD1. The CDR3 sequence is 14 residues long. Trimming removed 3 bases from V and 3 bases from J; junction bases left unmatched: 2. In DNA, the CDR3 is TGTGCCAGCAGTTTCGACAGGGGTACAGATACGCAGTATTTT. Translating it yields CASSFDRGTDTQYF.

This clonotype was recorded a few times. The CDR3 spells CAILSYETHEQFF. Here the CDR3 DNA reads TGTGCCATTTTGTCATATGAGACGCATGAGCAGTTCTTC. This chain connects TRBV10-3 to TRBJ2-1; D gene unclear. CDR1 is ENHRY, CDR2 SYGVKD, per germline. CDR3 length: 13 residues. Deletions cut 9 bases from V and 8 bases from J, with 17 bases between.

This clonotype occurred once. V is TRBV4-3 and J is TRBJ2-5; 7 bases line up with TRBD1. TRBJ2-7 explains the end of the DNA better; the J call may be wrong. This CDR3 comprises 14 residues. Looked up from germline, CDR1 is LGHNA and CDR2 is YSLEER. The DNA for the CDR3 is TGCGCCAGCAGCCCGTACAGGGGCTCCTACGAGCAGTACTTC. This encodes CASSPYRGSYEQYF.

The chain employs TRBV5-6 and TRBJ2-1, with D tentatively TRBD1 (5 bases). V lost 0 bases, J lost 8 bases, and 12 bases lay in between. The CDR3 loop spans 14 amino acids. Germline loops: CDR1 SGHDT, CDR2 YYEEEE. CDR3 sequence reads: CASSLGQSTYEQFF. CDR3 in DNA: TGTGCCAGCAGCTTGGGACAGAGCACGTATGAGCAGTTCTTC.

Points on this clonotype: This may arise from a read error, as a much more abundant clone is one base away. For the CDR3, the DNA is TGTGCCAGCAGTTGGCAGGGAACCCACCAAGAGACCCAGTTCTTC. Translation gives CASSWQGTHQETQFF. The chain recombines TRBV27 with TRBJ2-5; a weak D match, TRBD1 (5 bases). Gene TRBJ2-1 matches the end of the DNA better, so the J call may be wrong. The CDR3 totals 15 residues. The germline V gene encodes CDR1 MNHEY and CDR2 SMNVEV (reference sequence).

The CDR3 spells CASSLTRQGGNQPQHF. The CDR3 nucleotides read TGTGCCAGCAGTTTAACCCGGCAGGGGGGGAATCAGCCCCAGCATTTT. This chain links TRBV12-3 or TRBV12-4 with TRBJ1-5; TRBD1 matches at 7 bases. V shed 2 bases, J shed 4 bases, and the junction held 8 bases outside the gene matches. This CDR3 is built from 16 residues.

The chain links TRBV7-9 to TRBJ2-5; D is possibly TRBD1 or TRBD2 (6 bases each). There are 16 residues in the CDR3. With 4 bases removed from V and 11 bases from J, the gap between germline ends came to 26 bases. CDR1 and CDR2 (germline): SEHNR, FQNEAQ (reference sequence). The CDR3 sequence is CASSSGRGAPYNEQYF. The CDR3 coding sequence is TGTGCCAGCAGCTCGGGTAGGGGGGCGCCCTACAATGAGCAGTACTTC.

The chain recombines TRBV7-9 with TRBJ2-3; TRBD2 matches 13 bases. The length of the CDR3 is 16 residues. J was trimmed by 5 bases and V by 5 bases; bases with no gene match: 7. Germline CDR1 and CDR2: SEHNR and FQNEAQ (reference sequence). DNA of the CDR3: TGTGCCAGCAGCCCTCAACTAGCGGGGGGGGGAGATACGCAGTATTTT. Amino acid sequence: CASSPQLAGGGDTQYF.

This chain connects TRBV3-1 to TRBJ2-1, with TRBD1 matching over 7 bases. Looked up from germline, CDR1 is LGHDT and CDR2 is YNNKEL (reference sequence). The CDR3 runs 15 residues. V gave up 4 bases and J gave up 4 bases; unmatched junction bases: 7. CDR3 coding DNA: TGTGCCAGCAGCCTTGGACAGGCAACGTACAATGAGCAGTTCTTC. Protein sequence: CASSLGQATYNEQFF.

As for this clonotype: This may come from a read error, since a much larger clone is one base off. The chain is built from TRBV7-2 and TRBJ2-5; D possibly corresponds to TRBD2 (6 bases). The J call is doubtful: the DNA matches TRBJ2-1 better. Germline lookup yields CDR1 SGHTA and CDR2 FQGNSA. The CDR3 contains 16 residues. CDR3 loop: CASSLDSGGYQETQFF. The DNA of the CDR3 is TGTGCCAGCAGCTTAGACTCTGGGGGGTACCAAGAGACCCAGTTCTTC.

The CDR3, as DNA: TGTGCCAGCAGTTTTTACAGTGATGAAAAACTGTTTTTT. This gives the protein CASSFYSDEKLFF. The chain links TRBV12-3 or TRBV12-4 to TRBJ1-4; no definite D call. Trimming cost V 3 bases and J 6 bases, with 8 bases left between them. This CDR3 spans 13 amino acids.